A single sample is the source of the 26 T cell receptor beta chains below, sequenced in a study of T cell responses to AZD1222 COVID-19 vaccine. Using immunoSEQ multiplex PCR, the repertoire was profiled, and TCRdb retains in-frame clones only, with some absent. The repertoire consists of approximately 160,000 clones, with 90% occurring once and the leading ten covering 2.5% to 3%. This specimen was peripheral blood, taken on day 0 of AZD1222 vaccination. The receptors were gathered from an adult in good health.

The rearrangement links TRBV7-2 to TRBJ2-3, with 12 positions matching TRBD2. This CDR3 is built from 14 residues. Per the germline V gene, CDR1 is SGHTA and CDR2 is FQGNSA. Trimming cost V 5 bases and J 5 bases; bases outside gene matches: 2. The CDR3 DNA sequence: TGTGCCAGCAGCCCGGGACTAGCGGGAGATACGCAGTATTTT. This gives the protein CASSPGLAGDTQYF.

The V and J genes are TRBV5-5 and TRBJ2-7; 9 bases are a match to TRBD1. From germline, CDR1 is SGHKS and CDR2 YYEKEE (reference sequence). The CDR3 runs to 17 residues. V shed 2 bases, J shed 3 bases, and the junction held 12 bases outside the gene matches. The CDR3 spells CASSLMADRGSVYEQYF. Here the CDR3 DNA reads TGTGCCAGCAGCTTAATGGCCGACAGGGGGTCGGTCTACGAGCAGTACTTC.

The J gene is TRBJ1-5, the V gene TRBV19; maybe TRBD1 (5 bases). V lost 3 bases, J lost 0 bases, and 9 bases lay in between. Germline loops: CDR1 LNHDA, CDR2 SQIVND (reference sequence). This CDR3 comprises 15 residues. The CDR3 region is CASSIRGGSNQPQHF. In DNA, the CDR3 is TGTGCCAGTAGTATCCGGGGCGGTAGCAATCAGCCCCAGCATTTT.

The genes are TRBV11-3 and TRBJ2-7, with 7 nucleotides matching TRBD1. The germline V gene has CDR1 SGHNT and CDR2 YENEEA. V gave up 1 base and J gave up 7 bases; unmatched junction bases: 7. The CDR3 totals 14 residues. CDR3 nucleotide sequence: TGTGCCAGCAGCTTAGGGGACAGCTCGGAAGAGCAGTACTTC. Translating it yields CASSLGDSSEEQYF.

The chain carries TRBV6-1 and TRBJ2-7, with D unclear. The CDR3 loop spans 13 amino acids. From germline, CDR1 is MNHNS and CDR2 SASEGT. V lost 3 bases to trimming and J lost 5 bases, with 11 bases between them. The CDR3 is CASSEPSLDEQYF. The CDR3 DNA follows: TGTGCCAGCAGTGAGCCCTCTCTAGACGAGCAGTACTTC.

The chain uses TRBV19 and TRBJ2-5; 16 nucleotides agree with TRBD2. The CDR3 spans 15 residues. J was trimmed by 5 bases and V by 5 bases; bases with no gene match: 2. Per germline, CDR1 LNHDA and CDR2 SQIVND (reference sequence). The CDR3 region has the DNA TGTGCCAGTAGTCCGGGACTAGCGGGGGGGGAGACCCAGTACTTC. It specifies CASSPGLAGGETQYF.

The chain carries TRBV7-3 and TRBJ1-1; the D gene is possibly TRBD1 (6 bases). V was pared by 5 bases and J by 0 bases, with 19 bases between. Germline lookup yields CDR1 SGHTA and CDR2 FQGTGA. The CDR3 is 17 residues long. CDR3 in amino acids: CASSPGGGPSLNTEAFF. DNA for the CDR3: TGTGCCAGCAGCCCCGGGGGGGGGCCCTCCTTGAACACTGAAGCTTTCTTT.

A single count supports this clone. The chain is built from TRBV29-1 and TRBJ1-2, with a possible D match to TRBD1 (6 bases). CDR3 size: 15 residues. With 5 bases removed from V and 8 bases from J, the gap between germline ends came to 24 bases. Germline assignment: CDR1 SQVTM and CDR2 ANQGSEA. CDR3 nucleotides: TGCAGCGTTACTGGGGGCACAACCGGACGCGGAGGCTACACCTTC. Amino acids: CSVTGGTTGRGGYTF.

The chain has TRBV9 and TRBJ1-5, with a weak D call TRBD1 (6 bases). Germline assignment: CDR1 SGDLS and CDR2 YYNGEE. The CDR3 spans 13 residues. The V end lost 4 bases, the J end lost 7 bases, and 12 bases lay between the germline ends. CDR3 loop: CASSSSGTQPQHF. CDR3 nucleotide sequence: TGTGCCAGCAGCTCTTCCGGGACACAGCCCCAGCATTTT. The full variable domain, completed using reference TRBV9 and TRBJ1-5, is DSGVTQTPKHLITATGQRVTLRCSPRSGDLSVYWYQQSLDQGLQFLIQYYNGEERAKGNILERFSAQQFPDLHSELNLSSLELGDSALYFCASSSSGTQPQHFGDGTRLSIL.

The gene calls are TRBV30 and TRBJ2-7; 9 positions match TRBD1. This CDR3 comprises 14 residues. The germline gives CDR1 GTSNPN, CDR2 SVGIG (reference sequence). V trimming: 2 bases; J trimming: 3 bases; junction bases outside the gene matches: 5. CDR3 in DNA: TGTGCCTGGAGTAGGGGGGGACAGGGCTACGAGCAGTACTTC. Its translation is CAWSRGGQGYEQYF.

The gene calls are TRBV3-1 (or the pseudogene TRBV3-2) and TRBJ1-3; unclear D gene. Between the trimmed V and J ends, which lost 4 bases and 4 bases, there was a span of 11 bases. CDR1 and CDR2 (germline): LGHDT, YNNKEL (reference sequence). CDR3 length: 14 amino acids. The CDR3 sequence is CASSPSDAGNTIYF. In nucleotides, the CDR3 is TGTGCCAGCAGCCCCAGCGACGCAGGAAACACCATATATTTT.

This clone was seen more than once but under ten times. The rearrangement links TRBV4-1 to TRBJ2-2; 8 bases map to TRBD2. Germline V CDR1 and CDR2: MGHRA, YSYEKL. The CDR3 covers 15 residues. Trimming took 4 bases from V and 4 from J; bases not matched to a gene: 5. CDR3 protein: CASSPPRGGTGELFF. CDR3 DNA: TGCGCCAGCAGCCCACCTCGGGGGGGCACCGGGGAGCTGTTTTTT.

This chain links TRBV7-3 with TRBJ2-1, with TRBD2 matching 12 bases. V was pared by 3 bases and J by 4 bases, with 10 bases of the junction left unmatched. The length of the CDR3 is 18 residues. Germline-derived CDR1 and CDR2 are SGHTA and FQGTGA. The CDR3 spells CASSFTSGGQPNYNEQFF. The CDR3 nucleotides read TGTGCCAGCAGCTTCACTAGCGGGGGGCAGCCAAATTACAATGAGCAGTTCTTC.

The CDR3 spells CASSLMGSNQPQHF. CDR3 coding DNA: TGTGCCAGCAGCTTGATGGGTAGCAATCAGCCCCAGCATTTT. The chain employs TRBV5-8 and TRBJ1-5; D call uncertain. The CDR3 is 14 amino acids. V lost 1 base, J lost 0 bases, and 5 bases lay in between. Germline loops: CDR1 SGHTS, CDR2 YDEGEE.

The chain links TRBV7-3 to TRBJ2-3; 10 nucleotides line up with TRBD2. The CDR3 contains 15 residues. V lost 5 bases to trimming and J lost 3 bases; unmatched junction nucleotides: 5. The V gene's germline CDR1 is SGHTA and CDR2 FQGTGA. The CDR3 here is CASSRAGGPTDTQYF. CDR3 nucleotide sequence: TGTGCCAGCAGCCGAGCGGGGGGGCCGACAGATACGCAGTATTTT.

The chain is built from TRBV9 and TRBJ2-2; tentatively, D is TRBD2 (5 bases). V lost 0 bases and J lost 1, with 13 bases in between. The CDR3 is 17 residues long. CDR1 and CDR2 from the germline V gene are SGDLS and YYNGEE. CDR3 region: CASSVDPGIQNTGELFF. In DNA, the CDR3 is TGTGCCAGCAGCGTAGATCCGGGGATTCAGAACACCGGGGAGCTGTTTTTT.

V usage is TRBV4-3 and J usage is TRBJ1-2; D call uncertain. Germline-derived CDR1 and CDR2 are LGHNA and YSLEER. Trimming shortened V by 0 bases and J by 6 bases, and 20 bases separated the two germline ends. This CDR3 comprises 17 residues. The CDR3 reads CASSQDPRLGMTDGYTF. The CDR3 coding sequence is TGCGCCAGCAGCCAAGATCCCCGCCTGGGGATGACCGATGGCTACACCTTC.

The gene calls are TRBV2 and TRBJ2-2; D is uncertain. From germline, CDR1 is SNHLY and CDR2 FYNNEI. CDR3 size: 13 residues. Trimming shortened V by 2 bases and J by 5 bases, and 6 bases separated the two germline ends. CDR3 sequence: CASSESATGELFF. CDR3 nucleotide sequence: TGTGCCAGCAGTGAATCGGCGACCGGGGAGCTGTTTTTT.

The chain joins TRBV2 to TRBJ2-5; 7 nucleotides agree with TRBD1. The CDR3 length is 13 residues. CDR1 and CDR2 from the germline V gene are SNHLY and FYNNEI. V was pared by 6 bases and J by 5 bases, with 6 bases of the junction left unmatched. In DNA form, the CDR3 reads TGTGCCAGCAGAAGGGACAGTGGGGAGACCCAGTACTTC. Protein product: CASRRDSGETQYF. The full variable domain, its missing parts supplied by reference TRBV2 and TRBJ2-5, is EPEVTQTPSHQVTQMGQEVILRCVPISNHLYFYWYRQILGQKVEFLVSFYNNEISEKSEIFDDQFSVERPDGSNFTLKIRSTKLEDSAMYFCASRRDSGETQYFGPGTRLLVL.

CDR3 bases: TGTGCCAGCAGCCCCAGGGTTTCGGGGCAGGGGACTAGCAATGAGCAGTTCTTC. Protein sequence: CASSPRVSGQGTSNEQFF. The chain has TRBV27 and TRBJ2-1; 8 bases match TRBD2. The V and J ends lost 6 bases and 6 bases, in that order; junction bases with no gene match: 19. CDR1 and CDR2 (germline): MNHEY, SMNVEV (reference sequence). CDR3 size: 18 residues.

This rearrangement joins TRBV6-5 to TRBJ1-2; TRBD1 agrees at 8 bases. The CDR3 is made up of 14 amino acids. Germline V lookup: CDR1 MNHEY, CDR2 SVGAGI. V shed 6 bases and J 5 bases; nucleotides not matched to a gene: 8. The CDR3 protein is CASRPGGARYGYTF. The CDR3, as DNA: TGTGCCAGCAGGCCAGGGGGCGCGAGATATGGCTACACCTTC.

The V gene is TRBV7-9, the J gene TRBJ1-2; TRBD1 agrees at 7 bases. This CDR3 has 14 amino acids. With V trimmed by 4 bases and J by 3 bases, 5 bases remained unmatched. CDR1 is SEHNR and CDR2 is FQNEAQ in the germline V gene (reference sequence). The CDR3 coding sequence is TGTGCCAGCAGCTCAGGGACAGTTTACTATGGCTACACCTTC. Its protein is CASSSGTVYYGYTF.

This chain connects TRBV7-3 to TRBJ1-3, with 7 bases lining up with TRBD1. Trimming took 5 bases from V and 2 from J; bases not matched to a gene: 3. CDR1 and CDR2 (germline): SGHTA, FQGTGA. This CDR3 has 14 residues. CDR3 in amino acids: CASSTQGAGNTIYF. Here the CDR3 DNA reads TGTGCCAGCAGCACCCAGGGGGCTGGAAACACCATATATTTT. The entire variable domain, with the rest obtained from reference TRBV7-3 and TRBJ1-3, is as follows: GAGVSQTPSNKVTEKGKYVELRCDPISGHTALYWYRQSLGQGPEFLIYFQGTGAADDSGLPNDRFFAVRPEGSVSTLKIQRTERGDSAVYLCASSTQGAGNTIYFGEGSWLTVV.

The chain combines TRBV5-4 with TRBJ1-1; no definite D call. Trimming took off 0 bases at V and 1 base at J, with 7 bases between the two ends. The CDR3 extends over 14 amino acids. The V gene's germline CDR1 is SGHNT and CDR2 YYREEE (reference sequence). CDR3 amino acids: CASSLAHKNTEAFF. The CDR3 DNA sequence: TGTGCCAGCAGCTTGGCGCACAAGAACACTGAAGCTTTCTTT.

The CDR3 DNA sequence: TGTGCCAGCTCACCGACCTACGCTACGACTAGCGGGGGGGCAGGAGATACGCAGTATTTT. It is translated as CASSPTYATTSGGAGDTQYF. The gene calls are TRBV18 and TRBJ2-3; 14 bases agree with TRBD2. Trimming cost V 3 bases and J 5 bases; bases outside gene matches: 16. Germline V gives CDR1 KGHSH, CDR2 LQKENI. This CDR3 is 20 amino acids long.

This clone occurred once. This sequence joins TRBV19 and TRBJ1-5; D not certain. This CDR3 contains 16 residues. Trimming removed 5 bases from V and 5 bases from J, with 19 bases in between. Germline V lookup: CDR1 LNHDA, CDR2 SQIVND (reference sequence). Here the CDR3 reads CASSARVQAGDQPQHF. CDR3 DNA sequence: TGTGCCAGTAGTGCCCGGGTTCAGGCAGGCGATCAGCCCCAGCATTTT.